What follows are 9 T cell receptor beta chains derived from one specimen sequenced in a study of blood T cell repertoires in COVID-19. Sequencing used immunoSEQ multiplex PCR; TCRdb keeps in-frame clones, though not all of them. The data show approximately 220,000 clones, around 92% seen once. Sequenced sample: PBMCs or T cells enriched from blood (not recorded which). These receptor sequences come from a woman aged 25 to 39 with acute COVID-19.

J is TRBJ1-5 and V is TRBV11-2; no definite D call. The CDR3 sequence is 13 residues long. V lost 4 bases, J lost 2 bases, and 6 bases lay in between. Germline values: CDR1 SGHAT, CDR2 FQNNGV. CDR3 sequence reads: CASSSERNQPQHF. CDR3 DNA sequence: TGTGCCAGCAGCTCGGAGCGCAATCAGCCCCAGCATTTT.

The count of this clone is one. This chain joins TRBV7-6 and TRBJ1-1; D is unclear. Germline CDR1 SGHVS, CDR2 FNYEAQ. There are 16 residues in the CDR3. V lost 1 base and J lost 0, with 12 bases in between. The CDR3 DNA is TGTGCCAGCAGCTTAGGTCAAGCCCAACTGAACACTGAAGCTTTCTTT. Its protein is CASSLGQAQLNTEAFF. The whole variable domain, remainder taken from reference TRBV7-6 and TRBJ1-1, is GAGVSQSPRYKVTKRGQDVALRCDPISGHVSLYWYRQALGQGPEFLTYFNYEAQQDKSGLPNDRFSAERPEGSISTLTIQRTEQRDSAMYRCASSLGQAQLNTEAFFGQGTRLTVV.

A word on this clone: This CDR3 is also generated by other DNA sequences in the sample. The chain's CDR3 is CASRGEGTEAFF. For the CDR3, the DNA is TGTGCCAGCCGCGGGGAGGGTACTGAAGCTTTCTTT. The chain links TRBV2 to TRBJ1-1; D unclear. Trimming took 8 bases from V and 5 from J, leaving 12 bases between them. From germline, CDR1 is SNHLY and CDR2 FYNNEI. The CDR3 extends over 12 amino acids.

The rearrangement joins TRBV30 to TRBJ1-2; possibly TRBD1 for D (5 bases). CDR1 and CDR2 from the germline V gene are GTSNPN and SVGIG (reference sequence). V shed 4 bases and J shed 4 bases, with 19 bases lying between them. The CDR3 is 15 residues long. CDR3 loop: CAWTTPYRFGYGYTF. CDR3 in DNA: TGTGCCTGGACCACACCGTACAGGTTCGGCTATGGCTACACCTTC.

The chain carries TRBV19 and TRBJ2-1; 9 nucleotides match TRBD1. Germline V lookup: CDR1 LNHDA, CDR2 SQIVND (reference sequence). The CDR3 totals 16 residues. J gave up 6 bases and V 2 bases, and 8 bases lay outside the gene matches. In nucleotides, the CDR3 is TGTGCCAGTAGTATACAGGGACAGGGTTTGGGCAATGAGCAGTTCTTC. This sequence encodes CASSIQGQGLGNEQFF. The variable domain in full, with the rest retrieved from reference TRBV19 and TRBJ2-1, is DGGITQSPKYLFRKEGQNVTLSCEQNLNHDAMYWYRQDPGQGLRLIYYSQIVNDFQKGDIAEGYSVSREKKESFPLTVTSAQKNPTAFYLCASSIQGQGLGNEQFFGPGTRLTVL.

The chain couples TRBV30 to TRBJ1-2; TRBD1 might be the D (6 bases). In germline, CDR1 is GTSNPN, CDR2 SVGIG (reference sequence). This CDR3 is 19 amino acids long. The V end lost 7 bases, the J end lost 0 bases, and 30 bases lay between the germline ends. The CDR3 reads CASTGWDGQRNAANYGYTF. In DNA form, the CDR3 reads TGTGCCTCAACCGGTTGGGATGGACAGAGAAACGCAGCTAACTATGGCTACACCTTC.

This clone was seen only once. This chain connects TRBV19 to TRBJ1-5, with TRBD1 identical over 8 bases. Per germline, CDR1 LNHDA and CDR2 SQIVND (reference sequence). The CDR3 length is 16 residues. With V trimmed by 4 bases and J by 0 bases, 5 bases remained unmatched. CDR3 amino acids: CASSTGQGFSNQPQHF. In nucleotides, the CDR3 is TGTGCCAGTAGTACCGGACAGGGCTTTAGCAATCAGCCCCAGCATTTT.

The J gene is TRBJ2-7, the V gene TRBV5-4; maybe TRBD2 (6 bases). CDR3 length equals 15 residues. With 0 bases removed from V and 3 bases from J, the gap between germline ends came to 13 bases. Germline assignment: CDR1 SGHNT and CDR2 YYREEE (reference sequence). The CDR3 DNA sequence: TGTGCCAGCAGCTTGGTGGGGCCCGGGGGCTACGAGCAGTACTTC. It yields the protein CASSLVGPGGYEQYF.

This chain connects TRBV28 to TRBJ1-1; D is possibly TRBD1 (5 bases). The CDR3 loop spans 11 amino acids. Deletions cut 6 bases from V and 11 bases from J, with 13 bases between. The germline gives CDR1 MDHEN, CDR2 SYDVKM. The CDR3 loop is CASRSLRAAFF. The CDR3 nucleotides are TGTGCCAGCAGGTCTCTCAGGGCGGCTTTCTTT.